Presented here are 18 T cell receptor beta chains from one specimen sequenced in a study of blood T cells in healthy people across ages. A second PCR, run for about 6 to 12 cycles, used a sample-barcoded 5' primer plus a J-beta primer mix. TCRdb called the 5' RACE reads again in MiXCR, with one record for every CDR3 protein. The sample carries about 970,000 distinct CDR3 sequences, roughly 51% recorded once. Sequenced material: blood. These TCRs come from a woman aged 60-75 years in good health.

This clonotype was detected ten times or more. This chain links TRBV12-3 or TRBV12-4 with TRBJ1-5, with TRBD1 matching 7 bases. The CDR3 has 16 amino acids. The J segment lost 6 bases and the V segment lost 5 bases, leaving 13 bases of the junction unmatched. The CDR3 loop is CASSHWTGDGGQPQHF. The CDR3 DNA is TGTGCCAGCAGTCACTGGACAGGCGACGGTGGTCAGCCCCAGCATTTT.

This clonotype appeared a few times. The chain links TRBV4-1 to TRBJ2-5, with 9 bases lining up with TRBD2. V shed 4 bases and J 2 bases; nucleotides not matched to a gene: 8. Germline assignment: CDR1 MGHRA and CDR2 YSYEKL. The CDR3 consists of 16 residues. The CDR3 nucleotides are TGCGCCAGCAGCCGGCTTAGCGGGAGTGTTCAAGAGACCCAGTACTTC. It codes for CASSRLSGSVQETQYF.

The genes are TRBV3-1 and TRBJ2-5, with D tentatively TRBD2 (6 bases). The end of the DNA aligns better with TRBJ2-7, so the J call may be wrong. Looked up from germline, CDR1 is LGHDT and CDR2 is YNNKEL (reference sequence). The CDR3 spans 16 residues. The CDR3 DNA reads TGTGCCAGCAGCCAATTTCAAATCCCGCGGGATTGCGAGCAGTACTTC. Amino acids: CASSQFQIPRDCEQYF.

Here the CDR3 reads CSAREPGTSGPLSSYEQYF. DNA for the CDR3: TGCAGTGCTAGAGAGCCCGGGACTAGCGGGCCTCTAAGCTCCTACGAGCAGTACTTC. This chain uses TRBV20-1 with TRBJ2-7; 12 positions match TRBD2. CDR1 and CDR2 (germline): DFQATT, SNEGSKA (reference sequence). The CDR3 sequence is 19 residues long. With V trimmed by 0 bases and J by 0 bases, 12 bases remained unmatched.

In its sample, this clonotype was seen a few times. The V gene is TRBV14, the J gene TRBJ1-6; a possible D gene is TRBD1 (5 bases). Germline CDR1 reads SGHDN; CDR2 reads FVKESK. The CDR3 contains 22 residues. The V and J ends lost 0 bases and 8 bases respectively, with 32 bases between them. The CDR3 is CASSQDSFPRTWSIQGYSPLHF. CDR3 bases: TGTGCCAGCAGCCAAGATTCCTTCCCCCGGACATGGTCGATCCAAGGTTATTCACCCCTCCACTTT. The full variable domain, its missing parts supplied by reference TRBV14 and TRBJ1-6, is EAGVTQFPSHSVIEKGQTVTLRCDPISGHDNLYWYRRVMGKEIKFLLHFVKESKQDESGMPNNRFLAERTGGTYSTLKVQPAELEDSGVYFCASSQDSFPRTWSIQGYSPLHFGNGTRLTVT.

The chain combines TRBV11-2 with TRBJ2-5; no clear D gene. TRBJ2-7 explains the end of the DNA better; the J call may be wrong. The CDR3 has 12 residues. Germline V gene lookup returns CDR1 SGHAT and CDR2 FQNNGV. The CDR3 is CASSRRLNEQYF. In DNA form, the CDR3 reads TGTGCCAGCAGCCGAAGGTTGAACGAGCAGTACTTC.

The rearrangement uses TRBV7-7 and TRBJ2-5; 13 bases are a match to TRBD2. Germline CDR1 reads SSHAT; CDR2 reads FNYEAQ (reference sequence). This CDR3 is 15 amino acids long. V dropped 4 bases and J dropped 4; count of bases not matched to a gene: 3. The CDR3 DNA follows: TGTGCCAGCAGCTCGGGACTAGCGGGAATAGAGACCCAGTACTTC. Translation gives CASSSGLAGIETQYF.

There are a few counts of this clonotype. The chain couples TRBV2 to TRBJ2-5; D is undetermined. Trimming left V 7 bases short and J 3 bases short, with 12 bases between. Germline V CDR1 and CDR2: SNHLY, FYNNEI. This CDR3 comprises 13 residues. DNA of the CDR3: TGTGCCAGCAACTTGAGGACGAAAGAGACCCAGTACTTC. Its protein product is CASNLRTKETQYF.

The V call is TRBV20-1, the J call TRBJ2-4; 12 bases fit TRBD2. Per the germline V gene, CDR1 is DFQATT and CDR2 is SNEGSKA (reference sequence). This CDR3 has 14 amino acids. V lost 2 bases to trimming and J lost 13 bases; unmatched junction nucleotides: 9. The CDR3 coding sequence is TGCAGTGCTAGAAGACTAGCGGGAGAGTTGACGCAGTACTTC. Protein: CSARRLAGELTQYF.

This clonotype was seen more than once but under ten times. V and J are TRBV6-5 and TRBJ2-7; D remains unclear. CDR1 and CDR2 (germline): MNHEY, SVGAGI. Trimming removed 0 bases from V and 0 bases from J, with 12 bases in between. The length of the CDR3 is 16 residues. This chain's CDR3 is CASSYSLGSRSYEQYF. For the CDR3, the DNA is TGTGCCAGCAGTTACTCCTTGGGCTCCCGCTCCTACGAGCAGTACTTC.

This chain joins TRBV27 and TRBJ2-7; TRBD2 matches at 10 bases. Trimming at V came to 7 bases and at J to 2 bases, leaving 8 bases not matched to a gene. The length of the CDR3 is 15 residues. Germline loops: CDR1 MNHEY, CDR2 SMNVEV (reference sequence). As DNA, the CDR3 is TGTGCCAGCATTAGACTAGCGGGCGAGACCTACGAGCAGTACTTC. Translated: CASIRLAGETYEQYF.

This chain joins TRBV30 and TRBJ1-6; D is ambiguous. Germline lookup yields CDR1 GTSNPN and CDR2 SVGIG (reference sequence). V was trimmed by 0 bases and J by 9 bases, leaving 3 bases between them. The CDR3 consists of 11 residues. The CDR3 protein is CAWSVRSPLHF. The DNA for the CDR3 is TGTGCCTGGAGTGTACGTTCACCCCTCCACTTT.

The V gene is TRBV7-2, the J gene TRBJ2-7, with TRBD2 matching over 7 bases. With V trimmed by 1 base and J by 6 bases, 9 bases remained unmatched. CDR1 and CDR2 (germline): SGHTA, FQGNSA. The CDR3 loop spans 15 amino acids. This CDR3 reads CASSLGRAGLGEQYF. The DNA for the CDR3 is TGTGCCAGCAGCTTAGGGCGAGCGGGGTTAGGCGAGCAGTACTTC.

This chain connects TRBV29-1 to TRBJ2-1; D gene unclear. The CDR3 totals 13 residues. Trimming left V 7 bases short and J 5 bases short, with 15 bases between. Germline-derived CDR1 and CDR2 are SQVTM and ANQGSEA. The CDR3: CSGGKHYDNEQFF. The CDR3 DNA sequence: TGCAGCGGTGGAAAGCACTATGACAATGAGCAGTTCTTC.

In nucleotides, the CDR3 is TGTGCCAGCAGTTTAGCAACCCCAGGGAGTCCCCAAGAGACCCAGTACTTC. It specifies CASSLATPGSPQETQYF. The rearrangement joins TRBV12-3 or TRBV12-4 to TRBJ2-5, with D possibly being TRBD1 or TRBD2 (5 bases each). V lost 0 bases, J lost 1 base, and 15 bases lay in between. The CDR3 consists of 17 residues.

The J gene is TRBJ2-1, the V gene TRBV3-1, with D possibly being TRBD1 (6 bases). Between the trimmed V and J ends, which lost 11 bases and 9 bases, there was a span of 23 bases. The germline V gene encodes CDR1 LGHDT and CDR2 YNNKEL (reference sequence). The CDR3 loop spans 14 amino acids. The CDR3 sequence: CAARSEGESPEQFF. Written as DNA, the CDR3 is TGTGCCGCCAGAAGTGAGGGGGAGAGTCCTGAGCAGTTCTTC.

In this sample, this clonotype turned up many times. An end of the junction does not agree with germline; a read error may underlie this. The V gene is TRBV18, the J gene TRBJ2-7; the D call may be TRBD1 or TRBD2 (5 bases each). Germline values: CDR1 KGHSH, CDR2 LQKENI. The CDR3 consists of 12 residues. The CDR3 DNA reads as TGCGCCAGCAGCCGGGACGGCTACGAGCAGTACTTC. Translating gives CASSRDGYEQYF.

This clonotype was counted between two and nine times. The V call is TRBV10-3, the J call TRBJ1-2, with 9 bases identical to TRBD1. This CDR3 is 14 amino acids long. Germline CDR1 is ENHRY and CDR2 is SYGVKD. Losses at the gene ends were 5 bases for V and 8 bases for J; bases not matched to a gene: 9. Written as DNA, the CDR3 is TGTGCCATCAGTCCCTCCGGACAGGGGAACGGCTACACCTTC. Amino acids: CAISPSGQGNGYTF.